A selection of T cell receptor beta chains follows, all from one sample in a study of regulatory T cells in long-lasting Graves disease. TCRdb analysed the multiplex PCR reads with MiXCR anew, one entry per CDR3 protein. Of 450,000 or so distinct CDR3 sequences in the sample, under 25% are singletons; the top ten hold about an eighth. This sample comprised peripheral blood mononuclear cells (PBMCs), obtained when the disease was refractory, from a patient treated with antithyroid drugs. These receptors all stem from a female donor with Graves disease. Each CDR3 is given with its conserved first and last residue. The D gene is left open where the match is weak. The size entry is marked missing in some rows and otherwise reads once, few, many or a size class.

V	D	J	size	CDR3	DNA
TRBV7-2	TRBD1	TRBJ1-5	many	CASSRQGDQPQHF	TGTGCCAGCAGCCGACAGGGAGATCAGCCCCAGCATTTT
TRBV27	TRBD1	TRBJ2-2	.	CASSPQGAGELFF	TGTGCCAGCAGTCCGCAGGGGGCCGGGGAGCTGTTTTTT
TRBV6-1	TRBD1	TRBJ2-4	many	CAVTTGQAKNIQYF	TGTGCCGTTACGACAGGGCAAGCCAAAAACATTCAGTACTTC
TRBV5-1	TRBD1	TRBJ1-3	.	CASSLSLGGQSGNTIYF	TGCGCCAGCAGCTTGTCTCTCGGGGGACAGTCTGGAAACACCATATATTTT
TRBV5-1	.	TRBJ2-2	.	CASSLGQGYTGELFF	TGCGCCAGCAGCTTGGGGCAGGGGTACACCGGGGAGCTGTTTTTT
TRBV20-1	.	TRBJ2-6	many	CSARNSGANVLTF	TGCAGTGCTAGGAACTCTGGGGCCAACGTCCTGACTTTC
TRBV2	.	TRBJ1-1	few	CATKGRFMNTEAFF	TGTGCCACAAAGGGGCGTTTCATGAACACTGAAGCTTTCTTT
TRBV6-1	.	TRBJ1-1	.	CASSNGENTEAFF	TGTGCCAGCAGCAACGGAGAGAACACTGAAGCTTTCTTT
TRBV20-1	TRBD2	TRBJ2-1	few	CSALPHTSGTYNEQFF	TGCAGTGCTTTGCCCCACACTAGCGGGACTTACAATGAGCAGTTCTTC
TRBV19	TRBD1	TRBJ1-1	few	CASSRKQGGGTEAFF	TGTGCCAGTAGTAGGAAACAGGGGGGAGGGACTGAAGCTTTCTTT
TRBV20-1	TRBD2	TRBJ2-7	many	CSAEKLAEEAYEQYF	TGCAGTGCGGAGAAACTAGCGGAGGAAGCCTACGAGCAGTACTTC